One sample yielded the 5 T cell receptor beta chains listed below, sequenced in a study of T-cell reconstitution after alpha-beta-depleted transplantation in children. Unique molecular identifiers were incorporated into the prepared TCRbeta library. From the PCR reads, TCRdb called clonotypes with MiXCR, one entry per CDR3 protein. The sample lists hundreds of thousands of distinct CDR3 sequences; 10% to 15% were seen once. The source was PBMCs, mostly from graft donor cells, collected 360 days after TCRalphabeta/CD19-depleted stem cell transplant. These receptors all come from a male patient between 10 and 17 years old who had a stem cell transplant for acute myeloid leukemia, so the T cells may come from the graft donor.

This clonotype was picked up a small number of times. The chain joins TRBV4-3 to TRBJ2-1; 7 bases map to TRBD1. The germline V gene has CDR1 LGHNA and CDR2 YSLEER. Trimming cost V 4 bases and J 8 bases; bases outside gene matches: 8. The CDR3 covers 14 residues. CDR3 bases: TGCGCCAGCAGCCGGGTAGGGGGCACATATGAGCAGTTCTTC. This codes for CASSRVGGTYEQFF.

The CDR3 DNA follows: TGTGCCAGCAGTTACGCCCTGAGCGCTGAAGCTTTCTTT. Its translation is CASSYALSAEAFF. The J gene is TRBJ1-1, the V gene TRBV6-6, with D hard to call. The V end was cut by 2 bases, the J end by 6 bases, with 10 bases between. Germline CDR1 MNHNY, CDR2 SVGAGI (reference sequence). This CDR3 spans 13 amino acids.

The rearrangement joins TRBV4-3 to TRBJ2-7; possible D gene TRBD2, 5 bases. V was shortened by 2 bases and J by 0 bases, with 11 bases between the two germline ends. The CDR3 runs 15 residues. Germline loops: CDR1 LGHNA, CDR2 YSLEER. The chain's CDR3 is CASSQTLGSSYEQYF. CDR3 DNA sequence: TGCGCCAGCAGCCAAACTTTGGGGAGCTCCTACGAGCAGTACTTC.

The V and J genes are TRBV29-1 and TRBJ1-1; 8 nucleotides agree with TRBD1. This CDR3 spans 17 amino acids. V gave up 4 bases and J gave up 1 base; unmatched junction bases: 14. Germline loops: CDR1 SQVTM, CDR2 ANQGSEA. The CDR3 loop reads CSVGASYTGQGNTEAFF. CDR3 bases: TGCAGCGTTGGGGCTTCATACACTGGACAGGGGAACACTGAAGCTTTCTTT.

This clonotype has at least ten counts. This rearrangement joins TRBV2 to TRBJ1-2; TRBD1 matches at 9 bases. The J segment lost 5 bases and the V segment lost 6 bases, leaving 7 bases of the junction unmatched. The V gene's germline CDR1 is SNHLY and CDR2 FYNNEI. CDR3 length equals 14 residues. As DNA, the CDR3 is TGTGCCAGCAGCCGAACCGGGACAGGGTATGGCTACACCTTC. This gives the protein CASSRTGTGYGYTF. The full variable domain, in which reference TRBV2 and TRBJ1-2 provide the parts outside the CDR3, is EPEVTQTPSHQVTQMGQEVILRCVPISNHLYFYWYRQILGQKVEFLVSFYNNEISEKSEIFDDQFSVERPDGSNFTLKIRSTKLEDSAMYFCASSRTGTGYGYTFGSGTRLTVV.